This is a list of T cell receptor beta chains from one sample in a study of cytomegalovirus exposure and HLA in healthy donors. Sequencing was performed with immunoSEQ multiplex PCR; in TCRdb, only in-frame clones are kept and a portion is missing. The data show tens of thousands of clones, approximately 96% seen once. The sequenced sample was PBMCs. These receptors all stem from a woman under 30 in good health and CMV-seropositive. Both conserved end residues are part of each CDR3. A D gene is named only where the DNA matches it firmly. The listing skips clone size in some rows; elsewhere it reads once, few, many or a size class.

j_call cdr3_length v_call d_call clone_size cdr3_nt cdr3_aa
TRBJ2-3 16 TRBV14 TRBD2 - TGTGCCAGCAGCCAAGGGCTAGCGGGGTTGCGAGATACGCAGTATTTT CASSQGLAGLRDTQYF
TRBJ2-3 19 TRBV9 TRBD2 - TGTGCCAGCAGCTTCCCGGTGGTAGCGGGAGGTCGTAGCACAGATACGCAGTATTTT CASSFPVVAGGRSTDTQYF
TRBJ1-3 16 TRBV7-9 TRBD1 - TGTGCCAGCAGCCCGACCCTAGGGGGCGACGGAAACACCATATATTTT CASSPTLGGDGNTIYF
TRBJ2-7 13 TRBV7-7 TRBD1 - TGTGCTAGCAGCCCGGGACAGAAATACGAGCAGTACTTC CASSPGQKYEQYF
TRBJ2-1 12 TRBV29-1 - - TGCAGCGTCACCCGAGGGTTCAATGAGCAGTTCTTC CSVTRGFNEQFF
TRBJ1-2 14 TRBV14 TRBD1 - TGTGCCAGCAGTACCGGGACAGGGAACTATGGCTACACCTTC CASSTGTGNYGYTF
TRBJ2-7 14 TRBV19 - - TGTGCCAGTAGTATTTCGGGTTCCCCCTACGAGCAGTACTTC CASSISGSPYEQYF
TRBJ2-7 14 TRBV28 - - TGTGCCAGCAGTTTTCAAGCCAAGAAATACGAGCAGTACTTC CASSFQAKKYEQYF
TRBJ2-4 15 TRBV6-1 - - TGTGCCAGCAGCCCCGTAGAAGTAGCCAAAAACATTCAGTACTTC CASSPVEVAKNIQYF
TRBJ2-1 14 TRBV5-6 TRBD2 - TGTGCCAGCACCCGGACTAGCGGGATATGGGAGCAGTTCTTC CASTRTSGIWEQFF
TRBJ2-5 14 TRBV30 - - TGTGCCTGGAGGGAAAGGAGAATACAAGAGACCCAGTACTTC CAWRERRIQETQYF
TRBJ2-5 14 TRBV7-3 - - TGTGCCAGCAGCCGCGGGCCTCCCCCGGAGACCCAGTACTTC CASSRGPPPETQYF
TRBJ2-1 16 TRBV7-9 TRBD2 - TGTGCCAGCAGCTTAGCGGGAGGGCCAGGTTTATATGAGCAGTTCTTC CASSLAGGPGLYEQFF
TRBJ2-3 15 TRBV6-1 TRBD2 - TGTGCCAGCAGCAAGCGGGAGGGCAGCACAGATACGCAGTATTTT CASSKREGSTDTQYF
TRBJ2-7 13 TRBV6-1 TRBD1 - TGTGCCAGCAGTGGGGACAGCAGCTACGAGCAGTACTTC CASSGDSSYEQYF
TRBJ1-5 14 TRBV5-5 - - TGTGCCAGCAGCTTGTGGGCAGTTTTACAGCCCCAGCATTTT CASSLWAVLQPQHF
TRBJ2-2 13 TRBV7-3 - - TGTGCCAGCAGCCTCTCAGGCACCGGGGAGCTGTTTTTT CASSLSGTGELFF
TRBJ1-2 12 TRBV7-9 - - TGTGCCAGCAGCTTAGGCGGAGATGGCTACACCTTC CASSLGGDGYTF
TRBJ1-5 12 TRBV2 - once TGTGCCAGCAAGGGGCCGGTTGAACCCCAGCATTTT CASKGPVEPQHF
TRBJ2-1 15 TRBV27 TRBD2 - TGTGCCAGCAGTTTAACTAGCGGATTCTACAATGAGCAGTTCTTC CASSLTSGFYNEQFF
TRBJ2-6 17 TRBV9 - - TGTGCCAGCAGCGGATTTTTAGGCGGCTCTGGGGCCAACGTCCTGACTTTC CASSGFLGGSGANVLTF
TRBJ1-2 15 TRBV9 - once TGTGCCAGCAGCGTAGGACAGGCTTATAACTATGGCTACACCTTC CASSVGQAYNYGYTF
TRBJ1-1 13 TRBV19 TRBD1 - TGTGCCACCCGAAAGGGGGCCTACACTGAAGCTTTCTTT CATRKGAYTEAFF
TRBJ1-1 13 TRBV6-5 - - TGTGCCAGCAGCCACCAGGGAGGAACTGAAGCTTTCTTT CASSHQGGTEAFF